Following are 10 T cell receptor beta chains from one sample sequenced in a study of T-cell reconstitution after alpha-beta-depleted transplantation in children. Using unique molecular identifiers, the investigators prepared the TCRbeta library. TCRdb fed the PCR reads into MiXCR, producing one record per CDR3 protein. The sample records about 460,000 distinct CDR3 sequences, under 15% being singletons. Sequenced material: PBMCs from the stem cell graft donor, taken from the stem cell graft. These receptors were collected from a human donor who donated a stem cell graft to a child with combined immunodeficiency.

A few counts support this clonotype. V and J are TRBV5-1 and TRBJ2-7, with 10 bases fitting TRBD2. Germline CDR1 reads SGHRS; CDR2 reads YFSETQ. V was pared by 0 bases and J by 6 bases, with 3 bases of the junction left unmatched. The CDR3 runs to 14 residues. This CDR3 is CASSLVAGGGEQYF. The CDR3 nucleotides read TGCGCCAGCAGCTTGGTAGCGGGAGGAGGCGAGCAGTACTTC.

This clonotype has more than one count but fewer than ten. V usage is TRBV6-1 and J usage is TRBJ1-1; possible D gene TRBD1, 6 bases. V was cut by 6 bases and J by 6 bases, with 14 bases left in between. Germline values: CDR1 MNHNS, CDR2 SASEGT. The CDR3 is made up of 13 amino acids. Here the CDR3 DNA reads TGTGCCAGCAGCTTGTCTAGGGGGTCTGAAGCTTTCTTT. It yields the protein CASSLSRGSEAFF.

This sequence joins TRBV5-5 and TRBJ2-7; perhaps TRBD1 as D (6 bases). The V gene's germline CDR1 is SGHKS and CDR2 YYEKEE (reference sequence). With 5 bases removed from V and 3 bases from J, the gap between germline ends came to 12 bases. The CDR3 is 13 amino acids. The CDR3 nucleotides are TGTGCCAGCAGTTCCTCGGGACACTACGAGCAGTACTTC. Protein: CASSSSGHYEQYF. Using reference TRBV5-5 and TRBJ2-7 for the parts outside the CDR3, the full variable domain is DAGVTQSPTHLIKTRGQQVTLRCSPISGHKSVSWYQQVLGQGPQFIFQYYEKEERGRGNFPDRFSARQFPNYSSELNVNALLLGDSALYLCASSSSGHYEQYFGPGTRLTVT.

The chain couples TRBV27 to TRBJ2-1; 8 nucleotides align to TRBD2. V lost 6 bases to trimming and J lost 7 bases; unmatched junction nucleotides: 5. Germline V gene lookup returns CDR1 MNHEY and CDR2 SMNVEV (reference sequence). The CDR3 loop spans 13 amino acids. In nucleotides, the CDR3 is TGTGCCAGCAGCCCGGGGGGGGCTAATGAGCAGTTCTTC. Translation gives CASSPGGANEQFF.

In DNA, the CDR3 is TGCAGTGCTAGTATTTCAGGGGCTCACTCCTACGAGCAGTACTTC. Translated: CSASISGAHSYEQYF. The V and J genes are TRBV20-1 and TRBJ2-7, with D perhaps matching TRBD1 (6 bases). This CDR3 comprises 15 residues. The V gene lost 3 bases and the J gene lost 0 bases, with 15 bases spanning the gap. Germline CDR1 and CDR2: DFQATT and SNEGSKA (reference sequence).

In its sample, this clonotype was seen many times. V and J are TRBV12-3 or TRBV12-4 and TRBJ2-1, with no clear D. Deletions cut 0 bases from V and 3 bases from J, with 6 bases between. The CDR3 is made up of 14 amino acids. CDR3 amino acids: CASSLAGYYNEQFF. CDR3 sequence (DNA): TGTGCCAGCAGTTTAGCGGGATACTACAATGAGCAGTTCTTC.

This clonotype has ten or more counts. The J gene is TRBJ2-7, the V gene TRBV12-3 or TRBV12-4; maybe TRBD1 (6 bases). With 6 bases removed from V and 5 bases from J, the gap between germline ends came to 8 bases. The CDR3 length is 11 residues. The CDR3 DNA is TGTGCCAGCAGCAGACAGGACGAGCAGTACTTC. It translates to CASSRQDEQYF.

V usage is TRBV29-1 and J usage is TRBJ2-3, with D possibly being TRBD2 (6 bases). The CDR3 is 11 amino acids. Trimming took off 8 bases at V and 5 bases at J, with 11 bases between the two ends. CDR1 is SQVTM, CDR2 ANQGSEA, per germline. CDR3 DNA: TGCAGCCCCCGAGCGGGAGATACGCAGTATTTT. Amino acids: CSPRAGDTQYF.

The chain is built from TRBV20-1 and TRBJ2-3, with 7 bases matching TRBD2. V lost 6 bases and J lost 6; bases outside the gene matches: 15. Germline V gene lookup returns CDR1 DFQATT and CDR2 SNEGSKA (reference sequence). The CDR3 is 15 residues long. The chain's CDR3 is CSARTPWRERDTQYF. The CDR3 DNA follows: TGCAGTGCGAGGACCCCTTGGCGGGAGAGGGATACGCAGTATTTT.

This clonotype was counted ten times or more. The chain has TRBV5-6 and TRBJ2-3, with no clear D. Trimming removed 0 bases at V and 0 bases at J, with 5 bases between. Germline V gives CDR1 SGHDT, CDR2 YYEEEE. The CDR3 totals 14 residues. Here the CDR3 reads CASSLDASTDTQYF. The CDR3 DNA follows: TGTGCCAGCAGCTTGGATGCTAGCACAGATACGCAGTATTTT.